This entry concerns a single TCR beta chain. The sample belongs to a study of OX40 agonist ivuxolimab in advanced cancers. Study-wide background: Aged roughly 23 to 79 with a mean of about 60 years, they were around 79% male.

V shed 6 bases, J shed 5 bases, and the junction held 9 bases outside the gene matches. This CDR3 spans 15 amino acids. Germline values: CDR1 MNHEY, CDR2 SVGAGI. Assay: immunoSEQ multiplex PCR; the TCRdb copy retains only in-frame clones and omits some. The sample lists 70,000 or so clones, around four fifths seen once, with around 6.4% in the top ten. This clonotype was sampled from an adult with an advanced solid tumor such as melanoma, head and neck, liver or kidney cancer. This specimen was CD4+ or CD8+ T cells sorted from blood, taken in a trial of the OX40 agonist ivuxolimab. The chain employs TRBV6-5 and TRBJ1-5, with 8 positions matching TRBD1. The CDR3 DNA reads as TGTGCCAGCAGCATACGGACAGGGCGAGATCAGCCCCAGCATTTT. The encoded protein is CASSIRTGRDQPQHF.